One sample yielded the 9 T cell receptor beta chains listed below, sequenced in a study of OX40 agonist ivuxolimab in advanced cancers. The table came from immunoSEQ multiplex PCR; TCRdb's copy has only in-frame clones and leaves some out. The profile shows 10,000 to 15,000 clones, 75% to 95% of them singletons. The source material was CD4+ or CD8+ T cells sorted from blood, sampled in a trial of the OX40 agonist ivuxolimab. Receptor source: an adult with an advanced solid tumor such as melanoma, head and neck, liver or kidney cancer.

In DNA form, the CDR3 reads TGTGCCAGCAGCCAGTGGGGGACAGCCTCCTACGAGCAGTACTTC. It is translated as CASSQWGTASYEQYF. The V call is TRBV16, the J call TRBJ2-7; TRBD1 agrees at 7 bases. Germline V CDR1 and CDR2: KGHSY, FQNENV. V trimming: 3 bases; J trimming: 0 bases; junction bases outside the gene matches: 5. The CDR3 is 15 amino acids.

In the case of this clone: Within the sample, other DNA sequences also encode this same CDR3. The chain joins TRBV6-5 to TRBJ2-3; D gene unclear. Germline values: CDR1 MNHEY, CDR2 SVGAGI. This CDR3 is built from 13 residues. The V and J ends lost 0 bases and 1 base respectively, with 2 bases between them. The CDR3 DNA sequence: TGTGCCAGCAGTTACTCTGGCACAGATACGCAGTATTTT. Protein product: CASSYSGTDTQYF.

This rearrangement joins TRBV4-1 to TRBJ1-5; 7 bases align to TRBD1. V shed 0 bases, J shed 0 bases, and the junction held 5 bases outside the gene matches. CDR1 and CDR2 from the germline V gene are MGHRA and YSYEKL. The CDR3 runs 17 residues. The CDR3 bases are TGCGCCAGCAGCCAAGAGACAGGGCCCTATAGCAATCAGCCCCAGCATTTT. Its protein is CASSQETGPYSNQPQHF.

The V call is TRBV6-5, the J call TRBJ2-7; TRBD1 matches at 9 bases. Germline loops: CDR1 MNHEY, CDR2 SVGAGI. V dropped 6 bases and J dropped 2; count of bases not matched to a gene: 5. The CDR3 is 14 residues long. In nucleotides, the CDR3 is TGTGCCAGCAGCCCATGGACAGGGGCCTACGAGCAGTACTTC. It yields the protein CASSPWTGAYEQYF.

This chain uses TRBV4-3 with TRBJ1-1; TRBD1 might be the D (6 bases). Germline V gene data show CDR1 as LGHNA and CDR2 as YSLEER. This CDR3 is 15 amino acids long. Trimming took 3 bases from V and 0 from J, leaving 11 bases between them. The CDR3 reads CASSHFGQLNTEAFF. The DNA of the CDR3 is TGCGCCAGCAGCCACTTCGGACAGCTGAACACTGAAGCTTTCTTT.

This clone appeared a single time. The chain employs TRBV7-2 and TRBJ2-2, with TRBD2 matching over 8 bases. Germline loops: CDR1 SGHTA, CDR2 FQGNSA. V gave up 5 bases and J gave up 7 bases; unmatched junction bases: 9. The CDR3 totals 15 residues. CDR3 loop: CASSPYVAGLGELFF. The CDR3 DNA sequence: TGTGCCAGCAGCCCATATGTAGCGGGACTCGGGGAGCTGTTTTTT.

The genes are TRBV2 and TRBJ1-1, with D unclear. CDR3 size: 12 residues. Per the germline V gene, CDR1 is SNHLY and CDR2 is FYNNEI. Between the trimmed V and J ends, which lost 5 bases and 2 bases, there was a span of 6 bases. This CDR3 reads CASSPINTEAFF. Written as DNA, the CDR3 is TGTGCCAGCAGTCCAATCAACACTGAAGCTTTCTTT.

The sample holds one count of this clone. The J gene is TRBJ2-5, the V gene TRBV11-3; perhaps TRBD2 as D (6 bases). The germline V gene encodes CDR1 SGHNT and CDR2 YENEEA. This CDR3 has 15 residues. Trimming stripped 1 base from V and 4 bases from J, with 13 bases between. CDR3 region: CASSLAGRGSETQYF. In DNA, the CDR3 is TGTGCCAGCAGCTTAGCCGGGAGAGGGTCAGAGACCCAGTACTTC.

The chain has TRBV9 and TRBJ2-4; TRBD1 agrees at 10 bases. The junction had 4 bases not matched to a gene; V was cut back by 0 bases and J by 7 bases. This CDR3 is built from 15 residues. Germline V gene data show CDR1 as SGDLS and CDR2 as YYNGEE. The CDR3 region is CASSVAGQGGNIQYF. The DNA of the CDR3 is TGTGCCAGCAGCGTAGCAGGACAGGGGGGGAACATTCAGTACTTC.